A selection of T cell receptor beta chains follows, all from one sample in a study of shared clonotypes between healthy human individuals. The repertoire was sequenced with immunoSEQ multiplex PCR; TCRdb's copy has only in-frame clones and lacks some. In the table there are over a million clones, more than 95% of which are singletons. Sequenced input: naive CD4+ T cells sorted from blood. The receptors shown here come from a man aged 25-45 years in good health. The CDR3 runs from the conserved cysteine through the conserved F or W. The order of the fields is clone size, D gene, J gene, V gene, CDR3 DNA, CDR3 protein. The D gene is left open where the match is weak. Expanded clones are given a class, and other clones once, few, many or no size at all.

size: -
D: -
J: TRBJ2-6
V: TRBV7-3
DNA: TGTGCCAGCAGCTTAACGACTGCCGGGGCCAACGTCCTGACTTTC
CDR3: CASSLTTAGANVLTF

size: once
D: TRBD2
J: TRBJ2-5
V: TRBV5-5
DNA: TGTGCCAGCAGCTGGAGGCCCCTTCGGGAGGGTAGGGAGACCCAGTACTTC
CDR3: CASSWRPLREGRETQYF

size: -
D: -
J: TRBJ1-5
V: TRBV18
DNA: TGTGCCAGCTCACCACTGACAGGTCGATTGGACAATCAGCCCCAGCATTTT
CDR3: CASSPLTGRLDNQPQHF

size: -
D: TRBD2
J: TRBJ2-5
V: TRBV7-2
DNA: TGTGCCAGCAGCTACCAGCGGGGGGGAGAGACCCAGTACTTC
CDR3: CASSYQRGGETQYF

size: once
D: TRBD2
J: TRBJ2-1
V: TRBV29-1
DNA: TGCAGCGTTGCTAGCGGGAGTTGGTACAATGAGCAGTTCTTC
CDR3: CSVASGSWYNEQFF

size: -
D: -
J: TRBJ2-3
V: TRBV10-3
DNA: TGTGCCATCAGTGATGGCGGAGGGGATACGCAGTATTTT
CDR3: CAISDGGGDTQYF

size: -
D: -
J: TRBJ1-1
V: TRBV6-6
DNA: TGTGCCAGCACCTATCGGGGGGTGAACACTGAAGCTTTCTTT
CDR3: CASTYRGVNTEAFF

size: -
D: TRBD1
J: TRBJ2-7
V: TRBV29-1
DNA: TGCAGCGTTGAGAAGGACAGGGGCTACGAGCAGTACTTC
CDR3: CSVEKDRGYEQYF

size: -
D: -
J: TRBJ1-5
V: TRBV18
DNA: TGTGCCAGCTCACCACCGAGGTCCAGGCCGCCCCAGCATTTT
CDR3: CASSPPRSRPPQHF

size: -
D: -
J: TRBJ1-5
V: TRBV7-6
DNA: TGTGCCAGCAGCTTGACAGGCGGCAGCAATCAGCCCCAGCATTTT
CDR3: CASSLTGGSNQPQHF

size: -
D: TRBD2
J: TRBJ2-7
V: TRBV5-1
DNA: TGCGCCAGCAGCCGGGAGGCCGAGCAGTACTTC
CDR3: CASSREAEQYF

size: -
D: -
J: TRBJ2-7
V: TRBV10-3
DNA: TGTGCCATCACCCCGGGGAGTACCTACGAGCAGTACTTC
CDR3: CAITPGSTYEQYF

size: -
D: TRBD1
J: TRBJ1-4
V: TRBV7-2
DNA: TGTGCCAGCAGCCCACTGGGTGGACAGGGGGAAAAACTGTTTTTT
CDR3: CASSPLGGQGEKLFF

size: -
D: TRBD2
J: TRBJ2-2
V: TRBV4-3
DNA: TGCGCCAGCAGCCAAGTAGCGGGGGCCGGGGAGCTGTTTTTT
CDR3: CASSQVAGAGELFF

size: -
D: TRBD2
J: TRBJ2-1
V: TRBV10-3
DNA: TGTGCCATCAGTGTCGGGCGGGAGGAGAGTGAGCAGTTCTTC
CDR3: CAISVGREESEQFF

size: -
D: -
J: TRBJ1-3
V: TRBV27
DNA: TGTGCCAGCAGTTTAGGCCCGAGGGAAACGGGAAACACCATATATTTT
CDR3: CASSLGPRETGNTIYF

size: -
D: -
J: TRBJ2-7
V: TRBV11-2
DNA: TGTGCCAGCAGCTTAGCACCCAGCTACGAGCAGTACTTC
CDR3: CASSLAPSYEQYF

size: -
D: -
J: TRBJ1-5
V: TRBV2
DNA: TGTGCCAGCAGAGGACAGAACAATCAGCCCCAGCATTTT
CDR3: CASRGQNNQPQHF

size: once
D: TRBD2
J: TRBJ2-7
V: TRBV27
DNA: TGTGCCAGCAGTTTATCAGCTAGCGGGATTTACGAGCAGTACTTC
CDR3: CASSLSASGIYEQYF

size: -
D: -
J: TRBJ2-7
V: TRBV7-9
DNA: TGTGCCAGCAGCTTGGGCCGAACTTACGAGCAGTACTTC
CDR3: CASSLGRTYEQYF

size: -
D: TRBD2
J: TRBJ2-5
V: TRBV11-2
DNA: TGTGCCAGCAGGCAGACTAGCGGCCGACAAGAGACCCAGTACTTC
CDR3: CASRQTSGRQETQYF

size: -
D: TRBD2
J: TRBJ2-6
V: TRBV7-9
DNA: TGTGCCAGCAGCTGGGCGGGAGGTGGGGCCAACGTCCTGACTTTC
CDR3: CASSWAGGGANVLTF

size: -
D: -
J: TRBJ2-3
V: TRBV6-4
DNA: TGTGCCAGCAGCCCTGGGGGAGGCACAGATACGCAGTATTTT
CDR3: CASSPGGGTDTQYF

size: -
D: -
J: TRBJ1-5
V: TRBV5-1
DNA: TGCGCCAGCAGCCAAGAACAGGGTCAGCCCCAGCATTTT
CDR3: CASSQEQGQPQHF

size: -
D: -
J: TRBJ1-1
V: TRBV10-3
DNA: TGTGCCCTAAGACAGGCGATGAACACTGAAGCTTTCTTT
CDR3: CALRQAMNTEAFF

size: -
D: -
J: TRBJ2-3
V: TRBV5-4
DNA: TGTGCCAGCAGCTCGGCAAAGGGAACTCCTAACACAGATACGCAGTATTTT
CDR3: CASSSAKGTPNTDTQYF

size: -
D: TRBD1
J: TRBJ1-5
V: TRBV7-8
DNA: TGTGCCAGCAGCTCCAGCGCGGGACAGCTTAGCAATCAGCCCCAGCATTTT
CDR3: CASSSSAGQLSNQPQHF

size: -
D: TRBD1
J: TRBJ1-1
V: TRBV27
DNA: TGTGCCAGCAGAAGAGACAGGGCGAACACTGAAGCTTTCTTT
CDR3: CASRRDRANTEAFF

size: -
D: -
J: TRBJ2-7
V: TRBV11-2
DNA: TGTGCCAGCAGCATCGGGTACGAGCAGTACTTC
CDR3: CASSIGYEQYF

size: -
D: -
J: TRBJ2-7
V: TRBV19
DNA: TGTGCCAGTAGTATCGCGACTGATTCCTACGAGCAGTACTTC
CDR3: CASSIATDSYEQYF

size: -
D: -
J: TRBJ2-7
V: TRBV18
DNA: TGTGCCAGCTCAGACCCCCCGGGACTCAAAATACTGACCTACGAGCAGTACTTC
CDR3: CASSDPPGLKILTYEQYF

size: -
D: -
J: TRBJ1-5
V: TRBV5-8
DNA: TGTGCCAGCAGCCGAGTCAGGGACCAGCCCCAGCATTTT
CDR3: CASSRVRDQPQHF

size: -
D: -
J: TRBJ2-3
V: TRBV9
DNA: TGTGCCAGCAGCGTATCCCCAGGGGTGGGGACAGATACGCAGTATTTT
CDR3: CASSVSPGVGTDTQYF

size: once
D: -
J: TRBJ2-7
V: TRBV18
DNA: TGTGCCAGCTCACCAGAGGTGGTAGGCCCCTACGAGCAGTACTTC
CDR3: CASSPEVVGPYEQYF

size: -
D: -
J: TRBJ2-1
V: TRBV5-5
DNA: TGTGCCAGCAGCTTGGCCGCGGGAATTGCCTACAATGAGCAGTTCTTC
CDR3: CASSLAAGIAYNEQFF

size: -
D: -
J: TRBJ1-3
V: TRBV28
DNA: TGTGCCACCCTGCAGAGCTCTGGAAACACCATATATTTT
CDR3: CATLQSSGNTIYF

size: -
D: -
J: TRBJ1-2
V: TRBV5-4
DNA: TGTGCCAGCAGCTTGGCACCATCAGAGGACTATGGCTACACCTTC
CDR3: CASSLAPSEDYGYTF

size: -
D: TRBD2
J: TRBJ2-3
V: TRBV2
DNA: TGTGCCAGCAGTGACGGGACTAGCGGGAGGGTCGTAGATACGCAGTATTTT
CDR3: CASSDGTSGRVVDTQYF

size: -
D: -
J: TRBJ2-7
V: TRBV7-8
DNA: TGTGCCAGCAGCTTACTTGGTGCTTATGGCTACGAGCAGTACTTC
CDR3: CASSLLGAYGYEQYF

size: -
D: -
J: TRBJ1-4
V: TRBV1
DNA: TGCACCAGCAGCCAGGGTGGGTTGGGACAGGGAATCTTAAGTGAAAAACTGTTTTTT
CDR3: CTSSQGGLGQGILSEKLFF

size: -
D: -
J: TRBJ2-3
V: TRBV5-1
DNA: TGCGCCAGCAGCTTGGACCTAGCCCTCGGCACAGATACGCAGTATTTT
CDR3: CASSLDLALGTDTQYF

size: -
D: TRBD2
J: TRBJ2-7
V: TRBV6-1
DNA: TGTGCCAGCAGTGAAACTCCGGGAGGGCCCTACGAGCAGTACTTC
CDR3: CASSETPGGPYEQYF

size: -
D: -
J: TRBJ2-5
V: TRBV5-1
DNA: TGCGCCAGCAGCAAGGACCCCCTACCAGAGACCCAGTACTTC
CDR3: CASSKDPLPETQYF

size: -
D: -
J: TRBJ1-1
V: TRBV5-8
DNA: TGTGCCAGCACCAAAGGGACGTTTCGAACTGAAGCTTTCTTT
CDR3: CASTKGTFRTEAFF

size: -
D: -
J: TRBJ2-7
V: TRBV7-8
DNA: TGTGCCAGCAGCTCCCCGACCCTCTACGAGCAGTACTTC
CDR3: CASSSPTLYEQYF

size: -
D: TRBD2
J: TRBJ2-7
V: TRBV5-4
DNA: TGTGCCAGCAGCTTGAGAGGCGGGAGTAACTCCTACGAGCAGTACTTC
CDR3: CASSLRGGSNSYEQYF

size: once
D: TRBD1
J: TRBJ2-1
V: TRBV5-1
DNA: TGCGCCAGCAGCTTGCTCGGACAGGGGGTCGACAATGAGCAGTTCTTC
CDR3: CASSLLGQGVDNEQFF

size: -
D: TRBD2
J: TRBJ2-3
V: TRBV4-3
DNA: TGCGCCAGCAGCCTTAGCGGGAGATGGGCAGATACGCAGTATTTT
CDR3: CASSLSGRWADTQYF